This T cell receptor beta chain originates from a study of cytomegalovirus exposure and HLA in healthy donors. This PCR relied on a set of 60 Vbeta primers and 13 Jbeta primers. Here immunoSEQ multiplex PCR was the method, and the copy in TCRdb shows in-frame clones only, minus some. The repertoire has about 170,000 clones, under 85% of them found once; the top ten carry about 2.5%. This clone appeared a few times. The CDR3 extends over 14 amino acids. The V and J ends lost 0 bases and 3 bases respectively, with 7 bases between them. Germline V gene lookup returns CDR1 SGHDT and CDR2 YYEEEE. The sequencing input was PBMCs. This chain uses TRBV5-6 with TRBJ2-4; D is unclear. This clonotype originated in a human donor in good health. In nucleotides, the CDR3 is TGTGCCAGCAGCTTGGGGGCACTCAAAAACATTCAGTACTTC. Protein product: CASSLGALKNIQYF.